This TCR beta chain was documented in a study of somatic mutations in cytotoxic T cells in rheumatoid arthritis. Findings and limits, study-wide: The clonality of CD8+ T cells was not significantly different between rheumatoid arthritis patients and age-matched healthy controls. The top CD8+ clone topped 20% of CD8+ cells in about an eighth of the 65 patients.

A remark on this clone: Its antigen is not known.

Produced via immunoSEQ multiplex PCR; TCRdb's table is partial and in-frame only. The table records about 7,000 clones, about 75% of them present only once. The TCR comes from an adult with rheumatoid arthritis. Sequencing used CD8+ T cells sorted from blood.

Here the CDR3 reads CASSKGGPPYGYTF. CDR3 nucleotides: TGTGCCAGCAGCAAAGGAGGTCCCCCTTATGGCTACACCTTC. The chain joins TRBV21-1 to TRBJ1-2. TRBV21-1 is assigned pseudogene status. The CDR3 runs to 14 residues.